These 24 T cell receptor beta chains share one sample of origin, sequenced in a study of control samples from healthy donors and cancer patients. Profiled with immunoSEQ multiplex PCR; TCRdb holds only in-frame clones, not every one. The sample has around 130,000 clones, roughly 89% seen once. The specimen was blood. All receptors derive from a man aged 30 to 45 in good health.

The V and J genes are TRBV3-1 (or the pseudogene TRBV3-2) and TRBJ1-5, with 8 bases aligning to TRBD1. The V gene's germline CDR1 is LGHDT and CDR2 YNNKEL (reference sequence). V was pared by 4 bases and J by 4 bases, with 9 bases of the junction left unmatched. CDR3 length: 16 amino acids. The CDR3 loop reads CASSPGTGPRNQPQHF. CDR3 in DNA: TGTGCCAGCAGCCCCGGGACAGGACCTAGAAATCAGCCCCAGCATTTT.

This rearrangement joins TRBV7-2 to TRBJ1-1; the match to TRBD1 covers 8 bases. The CDR3 spans 14 residues. CDR1 is SGHTA, CDR2 FQGNSA, per germline. V shed 3 bases and J 5 bases; nucleotides not matched to a gene: 5. The CDR3 region has the DNA TGTGCCAGCAGCTTCGGACAGGGCTGGACTGAAGCTTTCTTT. Residues: CASSFGQGWTEAFF.

This clone appeared a few times. The chain employs TRBV7-2 and TRBJ2-5; 7 bases map to TRBD1. CDR3 length: 15 amino acids. In germline, CDR1 is SGHTA, CDR2 FQGNSA. V shed 5 bases and J 1 base; nucleotides not matched to a gene: 7. The CDR3: CASSPQGTVQETQYF. The CDR3 coding sequence is TGTGCCAGCAGCCCCCAGGGGACAGTCCAAGAGACCCAGTACTTC.

This chain links TRBV6-1 with TRBJ1-5; D is unresolved. The CDR3 loop spans 15 amino acids. Trimming took 2 bases from V and 0 from J, leaving 8 bases between them. CDR1 and CDR2 (germline): MNHNS, SASEGT. The CDR3 region has the DNA TGTGCCAGCAGTGAACTAACGGATAGCAATCAGCCCCAGCATTTT. It encodes CASSELTDSNQPQHF.

The chain recombines TRBV9 with TRBJ1-2; D gene uncertain. The CDR3 totals 14 residues. Germline V gene lookup returns CDR1 SGDLS and CDR2 YYNGEE. V was shortened by 0 bases and J by 3 bases, with 9 bases between the two germline ends. This CDR3 is CASSVGGGDYGYTF. CDR3 DNA: TGTGCCAGCAGCGTAGGCGGCGGCGACTATGGCTACACCTTC.

The rearrangement joins TRBV5-8 to TRBJ2-4, with TRBD1 matching 7 bases. Germline V gene lookup returns CDR1 SGHTS and CDR2 YDEGEE. CDR3 length: 17 amino acids. Trimming cost V 0 bases and J 6 bases; bases outside gene matches: 12. The CDR3 protein is CASSLAKWTGDGNIQYF. CDR3 nucleotide sequence: TGTGCCAGCAGCTTGGCCAAGTGGACAGGTGACGGAAACATTCAGTACTTC.

This clone appeared a single time. The chain joins TRBV30 to TRBJ1-2; D is perhaps TRBD1 (6 bases). CDR3 size: 13 residues. Trimming removed 2 bases at V and 2 bases at J, with 9 bases between. Germline CDR1 reads GTSNPN; CDR2 reads SVGIG (reference sequence). The CDR3 spells CAWSTQGNYGYTF. The CDR3 nucleotides read TGTGCCTGGAGTACACAGGGAAACTATGGCTACACCTTC.

This chain connects TRBV30 to TRBJ1-1; 9 nucleotides line up with TRBD1. In germline, CDR1 is GTSNPN, CDR2 SVGIG (reference sequence). The V gene end was trimmed by 4 bases and the J gene end by 4 bases; junction bases not matched to a gene: 4. The CDR3 is made up of 13 amino acids. The DNA of the CDR3 is TGTGCCTGGAAAATGACAGGGGGCACTGAAGCTTTCTTT. This translates into CAWKMTGGTEAFF.

The rearrangement links TRBV9 to TRBJ2-1; 12 bases map to TRBD1. Germline CDR1 is SGDLS and CDR2 is YYNGEE. This CDR3 spans 15 amino acids. J was trimmed by 7 bases and V by 0 bases; bases with no gene match: 2. The CDR3 spells CASSVGGQGANEQFF. CDR3 bases: TGTGCCAGCAGCGTAGGGGGACAGGGGGCAAATGAGCAGTTCTTC. Filled out from reference TRBV9 and TRBJ2-1, the complete variable domain reads DSGVTQTPKHLITATGQRVTLRCSPRSGDLSVYWYQQSLDQGLQFLIQYYNGEERAKGNILERFSAQQFPDLHSELNLSSLELGDSALYFCASSVGGQGANEQFFGPGTRLTVL.

In DNA, the CDR3 is TGTGCCAGCAGCTCTAGCGGGCACAGGGACACTGAAGCTTTCTTT. Translation: CASSSSGHRDTEAFF. V is TRBV9 and J is TRBJ1-1; D possibly corresponds to TRBD1 (6 bases). The CDR3 runs to 15 residues. Between the trimmed V and J ends, which lost 4 bases and 3 bases, there was a span of 16 bases. Germline CDR1 SGDLS, CDR2 YYNGEE.

This clone has just a few counts. The chain couples TRBV7-2 to TRBJ2-1; TRBD1 matches at 8 bases. J gave up 8 bases and V 2 bases, and 2 bases lay outside the gene matches. The CDR3 covers 13 residues. Germline V gene sequence: CDR1 SGHTA, CDR2 FQGNSA. This CDR3 is CASSLQGADEQFF. In nucleotides, the CDR3 is TGTGCCAGCAGCTTACAGGGGGCGGATGAGCAGTTCTTC.

A word on this clone: The sample contains more than one DNA sequence encoding this CDR3. V gene TRBV19 combines with J gene TRBJ1-2; 8 bases fit TRBD1. Germline V gene sequence: CDR1 LNHDA, CDR2 SQIVND (reference sequence). The V and J ends lost 8 bases and 8 bases, in that order; junction bases with no gene match: 10. The CDR3 consists of 13 residues. The CDR3 bases are TGTGCCAGTTTCAACAGGGGGAAAGGGGGCTACACCTTC. This codes for CASFNRGKGGYTF.

The rearrangement links TRBV6-5 to TRBJ2-7, with D possibly called TRBD1 or TRBD2 (6 bases each). V lost 6 bases to trimming and J lost 2 bases, with 17 bases between them. Germline values: CDR1 MNHEY, CDR2 SVGAGI. The CDR3 has 15 residues. The CDR3 DNA follows: TGTGCCAGCAGAAACGGACAGCCGGGGGCCTACGAGCAGTACTTC. Amino acids: CASRNGQPGAYEQYF.

The chain is built from TRBV5-1 and TRBJ1-3, with TRBD1 as a possible D gene (5 bases). This CDR3 has 15 amino acids. In germline, CDR1 is SGHRS, CDR2 YFSETQ. Trimming removed 3 bases from V and 0 bases from J, with 10 bases in between. DNA for the CDR3: TGCGCCAGCAGCTCAAGGGGATACTCTGGAAACACCATATATTTT. Translation gives CASSSRGYSGNTIYF.

The V and J genes are TRBV7-9 and TRBJ1-2; D is unclear. CDR3 size: 14 residues. Germline V gene data show CDR1 as SEHNR and CDR2 as FQNEAQ (reference sequence). Trimming pared 5 bases from V and 7 bases from J, leaving 17 bases between. The CDR3 here is CASSPAGGKSGYTF. Here the CDR3 DNA reads TGTGCCAGCAGCCCGGCAGGAGGGAAATCTGGCTACACCTTC.

The table lists this clone with a few counts. The rearrangement joins TRBV6-6 to TRBJ2-2; 10 nucleotides line up with TRBD1. Germline V CDR1 and CDR2: MNHNY, SVGAGI (reference sequence). V was clipped by 5 bases and J by 6 bases; unmatched bases: 6. The CDR3 spans 15 residues. The CDR3 is CASSDRQGAAGELFF. CDR3 nucleotide sequence: TGTGCCAGCAGTGACAGACAGGGGGCCGCCGGGGAGCTGTTTTTT.

This clone was seen just once. The chain has TRBV3-1 (or the pseudogene TRBV3-2) and TRBJ2-7; D gene unclear. The ends were cut back, 8 bases at V and 1 base at J, with 6 bases in the middle. The CDR3 sequence is 11 residues long. CDR1 LGHDT and CDR2 YNNKEL come from the germline V gene (reference sequence). The CDR3 DNA is TGTGCCAGCTCCCAATCCTACGAGCAGTACTTC. Translating it yields CASSQSYEQYF.

On this clone itself: The junction and the germline gene differ at one end; a read error may be behind it. V and J are TRBV20-1 and TRBJ1-2, with TRBD1 as a possible D gene (5 bases). The CDR3 runs 11 residues. The germline V gene has CDR1 DFQATT and CDR2 SNEGSKA (reference sequence). CDR3 in amino acids: CSARLRGGDPF. The CDR3 DNA reads TGCAGTGCTAGATTAAGGGGAGGGGACCCCTTC.

The gene calls are TRBV5-6 and TRBJ1-5; D is perhaps TRBD1 (6 bases). The CDR3 extends over 16 amino acids. Trimming pared 1 base from V and 5 bases from J, leaving 16 bases between. Germline CDR1 SGHDT, CDR2 YYEEEE. In DNA, the CDR3 is TGTGCCAGCAGCTTGAATGTACAGGGTTTCGATCAGCCCCAGCATTTT. Its translation: CASSLNVQGFDQPQHF.

V and J are TRBV7-2 and TRBJ2-5, with D uncertain. Judging by the DNA end, TRBJ2-7 fits better; the J call may be wrong. There are 17 residues in the CDR3. Germline assignment: CDR1 SGHTA and CDR2 FQGNSA. In nucleotides, the CDR3 is TGTGCCAGCAGCTTAGTCCATGGTGGTAAAAGCTCCTACGAGCAGTACTTC. Its translation: CASSLVHGGKSSYEQYF.

The V gene is TRBV4-1, the J gene TRBJ1-2, with a possible D match to TRBD1 (5 bases). The length of the CDR3 is 16 residues. The V gene lost 1 base and the J gene lost 0 bases, with 12 bases spanning the gap. Germline CDR1 and CDR2: MGHRA and YSYEKL. The CDR3 sequence is CASSQAGGEANYGYTF. For the CDR3, the DNA is TGCGCCAGCAGCCAAGCTGGGGGGGAGGCTAACTATGGCTACACCTTC.

The V gene is TRBV11-3, the J gene TRBJ1-1; D uncertain. V dropped 1 base and J dropped 1 base, with 7 bases sitting between them. The CDR3 contains 14 residues. CDR1 SGHNT and CDR2 YENEEA come from the germline V gene. The DNA for the CDR3 is TGTGCCAGCAGCTTAGGGCGGGGGAACACTGAAGCTTTCTTT. This translates into CASSLGRGNTEAFF.

The CDR3, as DNA: TGTGCCAGCAGCCGATCGTGGGGGAACTACACCTACGAGCAGTACGTC. Its protein is CASSRSWGNYTYEQYV. This chain uses TRBV11-3 with TRBJ2-7; D may be TRBD1 or TRBD2 (5 bases each). The germline V gene encodes CDR1 SGHNT and CDR2 YENEEA. The V gene lost 5 bases and the J gene lost 2 bases, with 19 bases spanning the gap. The CDR3 spans 16 residues.

The V and J genes are TRBV14 and TRBJ1-2; D not certain. Trimming took 2 bases from V and 4 from J, leaving 17 bases between them. The germline V gene encodes CDR1 SGHDN and CDR2 FVKESK. The CDR3 sequence is 16 residues long. The CDR3 sequence is CASSQKSGTSTYGYTF. DNA for the CDR3: TGTGCCAGCAGCCAAAAGAGCGGTACATCTACCTATGGCTACACCTTC.